This TCR beta chain derives from a study of glioma-infiltrating T cells after dendritic cell vaccination. The PCR used 60 V beta and 13 J beta primers. Some clones are missing from TCRdb's copy, which holds only in-frame ones; the method was immunoSEQ multiplex PCR. The sample lists 100,000 or so clones; 86% were seen once. Germline CDR1 MDHEN, CDR2 SYDVKM. V was clipped by 1 base and J by 1 base; unmatched bases: 5. This CDR3 has 16 amino acids. Note on this clone: Its antigen is unknown.

Isocitrate dehydrogenase mutation was absent in all glioblastoma patients. Before vaccination, two weeks after the third vaccination, and at progression, PBMC were collected. General observations from the study: Higher pretreatment TIL content predicted longer progression-free time and survival.

The receptor's source is a human donor with glioblastoma. This chain joins TRBV28 and TRBJ1-1; 8 positions match TRBD1. Material: blood, obtained before dendritic cell vaccination. CDR3 bases: TGTGCCAGCAGTTTATTTCAGGGGGCGCGGAACACTGAAGCTTTCTTT. This sequence encodes CASSLFQGARNTEAFF.